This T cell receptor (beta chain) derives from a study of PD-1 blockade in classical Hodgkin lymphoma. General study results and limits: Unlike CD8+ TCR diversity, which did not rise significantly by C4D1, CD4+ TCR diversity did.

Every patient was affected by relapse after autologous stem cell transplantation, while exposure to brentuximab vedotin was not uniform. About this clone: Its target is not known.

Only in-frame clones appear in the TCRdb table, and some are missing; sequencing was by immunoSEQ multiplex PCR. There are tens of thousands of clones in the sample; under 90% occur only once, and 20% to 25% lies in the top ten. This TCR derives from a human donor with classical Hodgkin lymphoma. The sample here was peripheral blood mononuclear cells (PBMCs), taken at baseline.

The CDR3 sequence is CASSIQGPIYGYTF. As DNA, the CDR3 is TGTGCCAGTAGTATACAGGGACCCATCTATGGCTACACCTTC. The rearrangement joins TRBV19 to TRBJ1-2, with a tentative D call TRBD1 (5 bases). CDR1 and CDR2 from the germline V gene are LNHDA and SQIVND (reference sequence). The CDR3 extends over 14 amino acids. V was clipped by 2 bases and J by 4 bases, with 11 bases between them.